Each of the 10 T cell receptor beta chains below was sequenced from the same sample in a study of control samples from healthy donors and cancer patients. Sequencing was performed with immunoSEQ multiplex PCR; in TCRdb, only in-frame clones are kept and a portion is missing. The data contain 120,000 to 150,000 clones, approximately 93% of them singletons. Sequencing was carried out using blood. All receptors come from a man younger than 35 in good health.

The rearrangement links TRBV16 to TRBJ1-5; D ambiguous. With 1 base removed from V and 0 bases from J, the gap between germline ends came to 7 bases. CDR1 and CDR2 (germline): KGHSY, FQNENV. The CDR3 is made up of 15 amino acids. This chain's CDR3 is CASSQWRNSNQPQHF. The CDR3 DNA reads as TGTGCCAGCAGCCAATGGAGAAATAGCAATCAGCCCCAGCATTTT.

The chain couples TRBV6-5 to TRBJ2-2; D could derive from TRBD1 or TRBD2 (5 bases each). Germline V CDR1 and CDR2: MNHEY, SVGAGI. V shed 6 bases and J shed 5 bases, with 16 bases lying between them. CDR3 length: 15 amino acids. The CDR3 bases are TGTGCCAGCAGCAGACCCTCCGAGGGGACCGGGGAGCTGTTTTTT. Amino acid sequence: CASSRPSEGTGELFF.

The chain combines TRBV6-4 with TRBJ1-3, with D uncertain. The V and J ends lost 0 bases and 6 bases respectively, with 21 bases between them. The CDR3 runs to 18 residues. Germline V gene data show CDR1 as MRHNA and CDR2 as SNTAGT. For the CDR3, the DNA is TGTGCCAGCAGTGACTCGCAGAAGGATCTGCGAAGGGAAAACACCATATATTTT. Amino acids: CASSDSQKDLRRENTIYF.

The chain is built from TRBV18 and TRBJ2-1; 10 bases are shared with TRBD1. This CDR3 contains 13 residues. V dropped 2 bases and J dropped 8; count of bases not matched to a gene: 0. The V gene's germline CDR1 is KGHSH and CDR2 LQKENI. CDR3 in DNA: TGTGCCAGCTCACCAGGACAGGGGGATGAGCAGTTCTTC. As protein: CASSPGQGDEQFF. The variable domain in full, with the rest retrieved from reference TRBV18 and TRBJ2-1, is NAGVMQNPRHLVRRRGQEARLRCSPMKGHSHVYWYRQLPEEGLKFMVYLQKENIIDESGMPKERFSAEFPKEGPSILRIQQVVRGDSAAYFCASSPGQGDEQFFGPGTRLTVL.

This clone was counted a single time. This sequence joins TRBV7-8 and TRBJ2-2; D remains unclear. The germline V and J ends were trimmed by 2 bases and 6 bases, with 7 bases remaining between them. CDR1 and CDR2 (germline): SGHVS, FQNEAQ. CDR3 length: 13 amino acids. The CDR3 nucleotides read TGTGCCAGCAGCTTATCTGAATCCGGGGAGCTGTTTTTT. This codes for CASSLSESGELFF.

The chain joins TRBV9 to TRBJ2-1; no clear D gene. This CDR3 has 14 residues. In germline, CDR1 is SGDLS, CDR2 YYNGEE. Trimming took off 1 base at V and 3 bases at J, with 8 bases between the two ends. CDR3 DNA: TGTGCCAGCAGCGTATACAGTGGCTACAATGAGCAGTTCTTC. It is translated as CASSVYSGYNEQFF.

The chain carries TRBV28 and TRBJ2-2, with D perhaps TRBD1 or TRBD2 (5 bases each). The CDR3 extends over 16 amino acids. V was cut by 0 bases and J by 5 bases, with 13 bases left in between. The germline gives CDR1 MDHEN, CDR2 SYDVKM. This CDR3 is CASSLCTDEGTGELFF. The CDR3 DNA follows: TGTGCCAGCAGTTTATGCACAGATGAGGGGACCGGGGAGCTGTTTTTT.

The V call is TRBV5-6, the J call TRBJ2-1; D possibly matches TRBD1 or TRBD2 (5 bases each). CDR3 size: 13 residues. The ends were cut back, 4 bases at V and 10 bases at J, with 15 bases in the middle. Germline loops: CDR1 SGHDT, CDR2 YYEEEE. The CDR3 here is CASSPGAGNEQFF. The CDR3 DNA is TGTGCCAGCAGCCCCGGGGCAGGGAACGAGCAGTTCTTC.

V gene TRBV7-9 combines with J gene TRBJ1-6, with D uncertain. The V end was cut by 3 bases, the J end by 0 bases, with 9 bases between. The CDR3 is 16 residues long. Germline-derived CDR1 and CDR2 are SEHNR and FQNEAQ (reference sequence). CDR3 DNA sequence: TGTGCCAGCAGCTTGACGACAAGCTCCTATAATTCACCCCTCCACTTT. Translated: CASSLTTSSYNSPLHF.

The rearrangement uses TRBV7-9 and TRBJ1-2; D may be TRBD1 (5 bases). Germline loops: CDR1 SEHNR, CDR2 FQNEAQ (reference sequence). The V and J ends lost 3 bases and 6 bases respectively, with 11 bases between them. The CDR3 has 13 residues. The CDR3 DNA reads TGTGCCAGCAGCTTCCAGGGTGGGGATGGCTACACCTTC. It specifies CASSFQGGDGYTF.